The clone carrying this T cell receptor beta chain was seen once. Its cognate antigen is unknown. The assay was carried out at the deep level. Measured with immunoSEQ multiplex PCR; TCRdb has only the in-frame clones, and not every one. The sample consists of about 1.5 million clones, 98% of them appearing once. This sample stems from a study of shared clonotypes between healthy human individuals. Across the study: Used for every donor were three CD4 naive, three CD4 memory, two CD8 naive and one CD8 memory plate.

Germline-derived CDR1 and CDR2 are SEHNR and FQNEAQ (reference sequence). The CDR3 spans 12 residues. The germline V and J ends were trimmed by 3 bases and 5 bases, with 7 bases remaining between them. Each of the donors was a healthy adult who was HIV-negative and had not had a recent acute infection or vaccination. Broader study findings: The study generally estimated greater richness for naive than memory subsets.

Sequences were obtained from naive CD4+ T cells sorted from blood. Subset noted: CD45RA+ positively selected. The sequence came from a man aged 25 to 40 in good health. This sequence joins TRBV7-9 and TRBJ1-2; unclear D gene. The CDR3 protein is CASSFDTYGYTF. CDR3 coding DNA: TGTGCCAGCAGCTTTGACACTTATGGCTACACCTTC.